Shown below are 27 T cell receptor beta chains from a single sample sequenced in a study of T cells in tuberculosis. Sequenced by immunoSEQ multiplex PCR; TCRdb stores in-frame clones only, minus some. The repertoire consists of tens of thousands of clones, with around 97% occurring once and the leading ten covering 6% to 6.5%. What was sequenced was PBMCs. The receptors here all came from a donor aged 5 to 30 with latent tuberculosis or without tuberculosis infection.

This clone was counted a single time. The chain has TRBV7-3 and TRBJ2-1; 9 bases match TRBD2. The CDR3 is made up of 14 amino acids. With V trimmed by 4 bases and J by 8 bases, 6 bases remained unmatched. The germline CDR1 and CDR2 sequences are SGHTA and FQGTGA. The CDR3 here is CASSSSGTSYEQFF. The DNA of the CDR3 is TGTGCCAGCAGCTCATCCGGGACTAGCTATGAGCAGTTCTTC.

The rearrangement joins TRBV20-1 to TRBJ2-1; no firm D call. Trimming removed 5 bases from V and 3 bases from J, with 5 bases in between. Germline CDR1 DFQATT, CDR2 SNEGSKA (reference sequence). The CDR3 has 11 residues. The CDR3 coding sequence is TGCAGTGCTCCGAGCTACAATGAGCAGTTCTTC. Protein product: CSAPSYNEQFF.

This chain joins TRBV30 and TRBJ1-4; D gene uncertain. The CDR3 totals 12 residues. CDR1 is GTSNPN, CDR2 SVGIG, per germline (reference sequence). V lost 5 bases, J lost 2 bases, and 6 bases lay in between. The CDR3 bases are TGTGCCTGGGAAGCGACTAATGAAAAACTGTTTTTT. Protein sequence: CAWEATNEKLFF.

DNA of the CDR3: TGTGCCACCAGCAGAGATTACAACAGCAATCAGCCCCAGCATTTT. It encodes CATSRDYNSNQPQHF. V gene TRBV15 combines with J gene TRBJ1-5; no clear D gene. The ends were cut back, 0 bases at V and 1 base at J, with 7 bases in the middle. CDR1 is LNHNV and CDR2 is YYDKDF in the germline V gene (reference sequence). The CDR3 loop spans 15 amino acids.

This clone was observed once. V is TRBV4-3 and J is TRBJ2-7, with 8 nucleotides matching TRBD1. Per germline, CDR1 LGHNA and CDR2 YSLEER. V dropped 3 bases and J dropped 2; count of bases not matched to a gene: 6. There are 15 residues in the CDR3. CDR3 sequence: CASSHGTGGTYEQYF. In DNA form, the CDR3 reads TGCGCCAGCAGCCATGGGACAGGAGGCACCTACGAGCAGTACTTC.

In its sample, this clone was seen once. The V call is TRBV5-1, the J call TRBJ1-1; no clear D. Germline CDR1 and CDR2: SGHRS and YFSETQ. Deletions cut 4 bases from V and 3 bases from J, with 16 bases between. The CDR3 extends over 15 amino acids. The CDR3 here is CASSNGPGLYTEAFF. For the CDR3, the DNA is TGCGCCAGCAGCAACGGACCGGGATTGTACACTGAAGCTTTCTTT.

The V gene is TRBV7-9, the J gene TRBJ1-3; possibly TRBD1 for D (6 bases). With 4 bases removed from V and 8 bases from J, the gap between germline ends came to 15 bases. The germline CDR1 and CDR2 sequences are SEHNR and FQNEAQ (reference sequence). This CDR3 is 14 amino acids long. CDR3 DNA: TGTGCCAGCAGCTATACTACGGACAGCTACACCATATATTTT. Its protein product is CASSYTTDSYTIYF.

V usage is TRBV9 and J usage is TRBJ1-2; D not certain. The germline V gene encodes CDR1 SGDLS and CDR2 YYNGEE. The CDR3 spans 17 residues. The germline V and J ends were trimmed by 3 bases and 2 bases, with 20 bases remaining between them. The CDR3 is CASSAEQLWRGNYGYTF. The CDR3 region has the DNA TGTGCCAGCAGCGCGGAGCAGTTGTGGAGAGGCAACTATGGCTACACCTTC.

The chain recombines TRBV5-1 with TRBJ2-7; TRBD2 might be the D (5 bases). The ends were cut back, 4 bases at V and 7 bases at J, with 24 bases in the middle. This CDR3 has 16 amino acids. Germline values: CDR1 SGHRS, CDR2 YFSETQ. The CDR3, as DNA: TGCGCCAGCAGCCCGGTCTCGAGTAGTGGCGGGTATGAGCAGTACTTC. Protein: CASSPVSSSGGYEQYF.

The chain joins TRBV6-1 to TRBJ1-5; 7 bases are a match to TRBD1. The CDR3 length is 13 residues. Trimming at V came to 4 bases and at J to 7 bases, leaving 4 bases not matched to a gene. Germline lookup yields CDR1 MNHNS and CDR2 SASEGT. CDR3 loop: CASSGNRGQPQHF. The CDR3 DNA is TGTGCCAGCAGTGGCAACAGGGGACAGCCCCAGCATTTT.

The chain couples TRBV11-3 to TRBJ2-1, with D tentatively TRBD2 (5 bases). Germline loops: CDR1 SGHNT, CDR2 YENEEA. V was cut by 4 bases and J by 0 bases, with 10 bases left in between. CDR3 length: 15 amino acids. This chain's CDR3 is CASSSSGSSYNEQFF. CDR3 coding DNA: TGTGCCAGCAGCTCCAGTGGGAGCTCCTACAATGAGCAGTTCTTC.

The rearrangement links TRBV5-1 to TRBJ1-2; TRBD1 agrees at 10 bases. The trim removed 4 bases at V and 5 bases at J, leaving 5 bases unmatched. The CDR3 runs to 14 residues. Germline CDR1 reads SGHRS; CDR2 reads YFSETQ. CDR3 DNA: TGCGCCAGCAGCGGGACAGGGGTTGGATATGGCTACACCTTC. It is translated as CASSGTGVGYGYTF.

The V call is TRBV6-6, the J call TRBJ1-1, with a weak D call TRBD1 (6 bases). Germline V gene sequence: CDR1 MNHNY, CDR2 SVGAGI (reference sequence). Trimming took off 7 bases at V and 11 bases at J, with 20 bases between the two ends. The CDR3 is 13 amino acids. This CDR3 reads CASTPFGGPGAFF. The CDR3 DNA sequence: TGTGCCAGCACCCCATTCGGGGGGCCCGGCGCTTTCTTT.

Turning to this clone: Other DNA sequences in the sample encode the same CDR3. This chain connects TRBV27 to TRBJ1-1; D may be TRBD1 (5 bases). CDR1 and CDR2 (germline): MNHEY, SMNVEV (reference sequence). This CDR3 comprises 14 residues. Trimming removed 0 bases at V and 5 bases at J, with 10 bases between. CDR3 nucleotides: TGTGCCAGCAGTTTATCGGGGGGTGGAACTGAAGCTTTCTTT. Translation: CASSLSGGGTEAFF.

The chain has TRBV19 and TRBJ2-1, with D unresolved. V lost 1 base and J 4 bases, leaving 5 bases between the germline ends. The CDR3 sequence is 13 residues long. Germline V gene sequence: CDR1 LNHDA, CDR2 SQIVND (reference sequence). CDR3 loop: CASSIVPYNEQFF. The CDR3 DNA sequence: TGTGCCAGTAGTATAGTCCCGTACAATGAGCAGTTCTTC.

The CDR3 is CAISGGGRGWYKRENYGYTF. CDR3 coding DNA: TGTGCCATCAGTGGGGGGGGTCGGGGTTGGTACAAACGCGAAAACTATGGCTACACCTTC. The V call is TRBV10-3, the J call TRBJ1-2, with TRBD1 as a possible D gene (5 bases). Germline V lookup: CDR1 ENHRY, CDR2 SYGVKD. The CDR3 runs 20 residues. The ends were cut back, 4 bases at V and 2 bases at J, with 29 bases in the middle.

The genes are TRBV19 and TRBJ2-3, with 15 bases lining up with TRBD2. The CDR3 contains 15 residues. V lost 3 bases to trimming and J lost 5 bases; unmatched junction nucleotides: 0. CDR1 is LNHDA, CDR2 SQIVND, per germline (reference sequence). The CDR3 reads CASSMGLAGGDTQYF. The CDR3, as DNA: TGTGCCAGTAGTATGGGACTAGCGGGAGGAGATACGCAGTATTTT.

This chain's CDR3 is CASIPGGASTDTQYF. CDR3 DNA sequence: TGTGCCAGTATCCCAGGTGGGGCCAGTACAGATACGCAGTATTTT. The rearrangement joins TRBV19 to TRBJ2-3; D may be TRBD1 (5 bases). Germline assignment: CDR1 LNHDA and CDR2 SQIVND (reference sequence). The CDR3 runs to 15 residues. Trimming removed 7 bases at V and 3 bases at J, with 17 bases between.

The genes are TRBV29-1 and TRBJ1-2; perhaps TRBD1 as D (5 bases). The germline gives CDR1 SQVTM, CDR2 ANQGSEA. CDR3 length: 15 residues. The V gene lost 4 bases and the J gene lost 5 bases, with 20 bases spanning the gap. Here the CDR3 reads CSVAFHSAGLYGYTF. CDR3 bases: TGCAGCGTTGCTTTTCATTCCGCAGGGCTATATGGCTACACCTTC.

The rearrangement links TRBV4-2 to TRBJ2-2; the D is unclear. Germline loops: CDR1 LGHNA, CDR2 YNFKEQ. The ends were cut back, 0 bases at V and 1 base at J, with 6 bases in the middle. The CDR3 has 15 amino acids. CDR3 protein: CASSQDTGNTGELFF. CDR3 nucleotide sequence: TGTGCCAGCAGCCAAGATACTGGGAACACCGGGGAGCTGTTTTTT.

V gene TRBV7-2 combines with J gene TRBJ2-3, with TRBD2 as a possible D gene (6 bases). The germline CDR1 and CDR2 sequences are SGHTA and FQGNSA. The CDR3 runs 14 residues. The V gene lost 2 bases and the J gene lost 4 bases, with 10 bases spanning the gap. The chain's CDR3 is CASSLSSGADTQYF. The CDR3 bases are TGTGCCAGCAGCTTAAGCTCGGGGGCAGATACGCAGTATTTT.

The chain employs TRBV6-5 and TRBJ2-5; D unresolved. CDR1 MNHEY and CDR2 SVGAGI come from the germline V gene. The germline V and J ends were trimmed by 2 bases and 2 bases, with 9 bases remaining between them. The CDR3 covers 14 residues. The CDR3 loop is CASSYGQHQETQYF. DNA for the CDR3: TGTGCCAGCAGTTACGGGCAGCATCAAGAGACCCAGTACTTC.

This rearrangement joins TRBV19 to TRBJ2-5, with 7 bases aligning to TRBD1. This CDR3 is 12 amino acids long. CDR1 is LNHDA, CDR2 SQIVND, per germline (reference sequence). Trimming cost V 6 bases and J 5 bases; bases outside gene matches: 3. CDR3 DNA sequence: TGTGCCAGTAGCCAGGGGGTGGAGACCCAGTACTTC. Residues: CASSQGVETQYF. Drawing the rest from reference TRBV19 and TRBJ2-5, the complete variable domain is DGGITQSPKYLFRKEGQNVTLSCEQNLNHDAMYWYRQDPGQGLRLIYYSQIVNDFQKGDIAEGYSVSREKKESFPLTVTSAQKNPTAFYLCASSQGVETQYFGPGTRLLVL.

A few counts support this clone. The chain recombines TRBV4-1 with TRBJ1-5; 7 bases match TRBD1. CDR3 length: 17 residues. The V and J ends lost 1 base and 5 bases, in that order; junction bases with no gene match: 11. Germline V gives CDR1 MGHRA, CDR2 YSYEKL. Here the CDR3 reads CASSQVLTDRAHQPQHF. CDR3 nucleotides: TGCGCCAGCAGCCAAGTTCTAACCGACAGGGCGCATCAGCCCCAGCATTTT.

A single count supports this clone. The V call is TRBV7-4, the J call TRBJ2-7, with 8 bases aligning to TRBD1. Germline V gene sequence: CDR1 SGHVT, CDR2 SQSDAQ. The J segment lost 6 bases and the V segment lost 0 bases, leaving 4 bases of the junction unmatched. The CDR3 totals 14 residues. The CDR3 DNA reads as TGTGCCAGCAGCTTAGCCGGGACAGGCCTCGAGCAGTACTTC. It translates to CASSLAGTGLEQYF. The full variable domain, rest sourced from reference TRBV7-4 and TRBJ2-7, is GAGVSQSPRYKVAKRGRDVALRCDSISGHVTLYWYRQTLGQGSEVLTYSQSDAQRDKSGRPSGRFSAERPERSVSTLKIQRTEQGDSAVYLCASSLAGTGLEQYFGPGTRLTVT.

The chain couples TRBV9 to TRBJ2-7, with D perhaps matching TRBD2 (6 bases). Germline V lookup: CDR1 SGDLS, CDR2 YYNGEE. V was pared by 0 bases and J by 4 bases, with 11 bases between. CDR3 size: 14 residues. The CDR3 DNA is TGTGCCAGCAGCGTAGCTACGGGGGATTACGAGCAGTACTTC. Its protein is CASSVATGDYEQYF. Supplemented by reference TRBV9 and TRBJ2-7, the full variable domain reads DSGVTQTPKHLITATGQRVTLRCSPRSGDLSVYWYQQSLDQGLQFLIQYYNGEERAKGNILERFSAQQFPDLHSELNLSSLELGDSALYFCASSVATGDYEQYFGPGTRLTVT.

V usage is TRBV7-2 and J usage is TRBJ1-5; TRBD1 matches at 8 bases. Trimming cost V 5 bases and J 5 bases; bases outside gene matches: 8. In germline, CDR1 is SGHTA, CDR2 FQGNSA. The CDR3 sequence is 15 residues long. The CDR3 protein is CASSLDAGGYQPQHF. In DNA, the CDR3 is TGTGCCAGCAGCCTTGACGCAGGGGGCTATCAGCCCCAGCATTTT.